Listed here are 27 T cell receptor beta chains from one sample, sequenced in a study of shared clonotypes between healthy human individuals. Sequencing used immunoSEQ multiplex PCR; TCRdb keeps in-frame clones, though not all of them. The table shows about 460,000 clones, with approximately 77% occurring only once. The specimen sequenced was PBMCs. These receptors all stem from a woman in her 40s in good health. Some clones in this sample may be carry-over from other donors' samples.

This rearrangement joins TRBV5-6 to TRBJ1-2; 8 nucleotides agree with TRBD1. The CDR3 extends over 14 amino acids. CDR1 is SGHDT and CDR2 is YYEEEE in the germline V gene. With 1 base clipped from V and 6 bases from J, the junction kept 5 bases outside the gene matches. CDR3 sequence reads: CASSLNRGENGYTF. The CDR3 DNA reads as TGTGCCAGCAGCTTGAACAGGGGGGAGAATGGCTACACCTTC.

The CDR3 protein is CATSRVGGRGYEQYF. CDR3 DNA: TGTGCCACCAGCAGAGTCGGGGGCAGGGGTTACGAGCAGTACTTC. The chain couples TRBV15 to TRBJ2-7; perhaps D is TRBD1 or TRBD2 (6 bases each). The CDR3 runs to 15 residues. The V end was cut by 1 base, the J end by 4 bases, with 14 bases between. CDR1 and CDR2 from the germline V gene are LNHNV and YYDKDF (reference sequence). The whole variable domain, remainder taken from reference TRBV15 and TRBJ2-7, is DAMVIQNPRYQVTQFGKPVTLSCSQTLNHNVMYWYQQKSSQAPKLLFHYYDKDFNNEADTPDNFQSRRPNTSFCFLDIRSPGLGDTAMYLCATSRVGGRGYEQYFGPGTRLTVT.

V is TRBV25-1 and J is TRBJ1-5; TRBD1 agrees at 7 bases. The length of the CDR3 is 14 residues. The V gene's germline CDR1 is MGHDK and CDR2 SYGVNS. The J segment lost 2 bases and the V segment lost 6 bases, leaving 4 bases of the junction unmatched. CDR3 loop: CASSRTGGNQPQHF. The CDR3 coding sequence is TGTGCCAGCAGCCGGACAGGAGGCAATCAGCCCCAGCATTTT.

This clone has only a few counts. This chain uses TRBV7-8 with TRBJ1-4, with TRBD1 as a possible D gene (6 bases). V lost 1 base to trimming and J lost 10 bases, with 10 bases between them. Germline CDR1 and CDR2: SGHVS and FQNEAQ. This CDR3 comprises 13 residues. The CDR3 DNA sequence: TGTGCCAGCAGCTTAGGGACAGAGGGAAAACTGTTTTTT. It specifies CASSLGTEGKLFF.

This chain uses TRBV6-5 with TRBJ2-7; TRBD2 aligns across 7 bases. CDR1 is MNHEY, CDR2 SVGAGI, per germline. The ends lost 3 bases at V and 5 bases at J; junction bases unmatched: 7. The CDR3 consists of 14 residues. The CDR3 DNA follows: TGTGCCAGCAGTTATCTGCGGGAGTCCCACGAGCAGTACTTC. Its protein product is CASSYLRESHEQYF.

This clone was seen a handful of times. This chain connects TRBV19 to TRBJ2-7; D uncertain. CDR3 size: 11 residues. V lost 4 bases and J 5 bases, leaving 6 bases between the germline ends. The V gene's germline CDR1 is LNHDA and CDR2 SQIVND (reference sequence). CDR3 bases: TGTGCCAGTAGTAAGTCTCACGAGCAGTACTTC. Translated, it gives CASSKSHEQYF.

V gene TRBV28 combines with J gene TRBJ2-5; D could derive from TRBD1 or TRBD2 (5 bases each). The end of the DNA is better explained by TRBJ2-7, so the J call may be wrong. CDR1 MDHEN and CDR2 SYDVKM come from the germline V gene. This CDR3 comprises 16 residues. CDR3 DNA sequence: TGTGCCAGCAAGAACGGGGCTAGCAGACGCTCCTACGAGCAGTACTTC. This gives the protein CASKNGASRRSYEQYF.

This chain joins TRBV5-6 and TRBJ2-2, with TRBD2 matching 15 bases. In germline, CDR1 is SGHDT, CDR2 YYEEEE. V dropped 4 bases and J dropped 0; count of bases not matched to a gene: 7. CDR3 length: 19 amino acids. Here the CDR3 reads CASSAGLAGGPSNTGELFF. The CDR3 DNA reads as TGTGCCAGCAGCGCCGGACTAGCGGGAGGGCCCTCGAACACCGGGGAGCTGTTTTTT.

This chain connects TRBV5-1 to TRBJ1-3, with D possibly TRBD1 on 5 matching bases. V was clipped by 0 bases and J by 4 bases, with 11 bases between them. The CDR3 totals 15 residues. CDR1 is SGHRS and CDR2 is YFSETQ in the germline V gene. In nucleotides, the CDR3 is TGCGCCAGCAGCTTGGCGGACACCCCCGGAAACACCATATATTTT. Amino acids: CASSLADTPGNTIYF. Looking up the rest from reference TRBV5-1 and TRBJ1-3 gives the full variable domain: KAGVTQTPRYLIKTRGQQVTLSCSPISGHRSVSWYQQTPGQGLQFLFEYFSETQRNKGNFPGRFSGRQFSNSRSEMNVSTLELGDSALYLCASSLADTPGNTIYFGEGSWLTVV.

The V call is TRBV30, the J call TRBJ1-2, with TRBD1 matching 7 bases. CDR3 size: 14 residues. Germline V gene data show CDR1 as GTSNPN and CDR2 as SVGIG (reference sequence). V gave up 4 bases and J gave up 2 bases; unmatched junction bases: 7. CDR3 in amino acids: CAWNKMGQNYGYTF. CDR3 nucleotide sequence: TGTGCCTGGAATAAAATGGGACAGAACTATGGCTACACCTTC.

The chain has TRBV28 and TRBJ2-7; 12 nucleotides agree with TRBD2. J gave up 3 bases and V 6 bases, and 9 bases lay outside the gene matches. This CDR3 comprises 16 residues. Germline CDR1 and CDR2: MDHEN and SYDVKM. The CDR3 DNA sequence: TGTGCCAGCAGACCGGCTCTAGCGGGAGGGTTCTACGAGCAGTACTTC. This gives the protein CASRPALAGGFYEQYF.

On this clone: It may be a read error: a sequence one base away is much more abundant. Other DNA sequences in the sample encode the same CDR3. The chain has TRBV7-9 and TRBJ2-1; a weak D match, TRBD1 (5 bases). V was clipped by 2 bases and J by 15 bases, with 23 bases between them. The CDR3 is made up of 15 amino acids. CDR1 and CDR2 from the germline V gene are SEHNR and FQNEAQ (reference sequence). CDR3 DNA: TGTGCCAGCAGCTTATGGGGTAATGCAGGAGTGGGGCTGTTCTTC. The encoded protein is CASSLWGNAGVGLFF. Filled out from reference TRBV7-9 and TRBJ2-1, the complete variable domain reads DTGVSQNPRHKITKRGQNVTFRCDPISEHNRLYWYRQTLGQGPEFLTYFQNEAQLEKSRLLSDRFSAERPKGSFSTLEIQRTEQGDSAMYLCASSLWGNAGVGLFFGPGTRLTVL.

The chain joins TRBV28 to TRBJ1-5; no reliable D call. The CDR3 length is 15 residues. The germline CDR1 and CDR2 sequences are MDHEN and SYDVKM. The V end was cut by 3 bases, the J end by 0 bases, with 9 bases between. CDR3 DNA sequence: TGTGCCAGCAGTTTTCAGGACCTTAGCAATCAGCCCCAGCATTTT. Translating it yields CASSFQDLSNQPQHF.

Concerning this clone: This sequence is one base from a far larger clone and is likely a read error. CDR3 nucleotides: TGCGCCGGCAGCTTGGGACCAGGCCACGAGCAGTACTTC. Amino acids: CAGSLGPGHEQYF. The chain couples TRBV5-1 to TRBJ2-7; either TRBD1 or TRBD2 may fit D (5 bases each). Germline-derived CDR1 and CDR2 are SGHRS and YFSETQ. CDR3 length: 13 residues.

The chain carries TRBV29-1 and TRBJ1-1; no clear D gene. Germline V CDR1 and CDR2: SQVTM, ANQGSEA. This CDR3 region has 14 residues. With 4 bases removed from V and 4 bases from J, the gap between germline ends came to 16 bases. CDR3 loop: CSVVAAGWGTEAFF. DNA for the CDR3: TGCAGCGTTGTCGCGGCAGGCTGGGGCACTGAAGCTTTCTTT.

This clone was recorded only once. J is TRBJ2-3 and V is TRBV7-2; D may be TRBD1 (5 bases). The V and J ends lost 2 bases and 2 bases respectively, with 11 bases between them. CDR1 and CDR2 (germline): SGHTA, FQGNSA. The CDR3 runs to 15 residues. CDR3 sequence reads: CASSLQGTLTDTQYF. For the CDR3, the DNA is TGTGCCAGCAGCTTACAGGGAACCCTCACAGATACGCAGTATTTT.

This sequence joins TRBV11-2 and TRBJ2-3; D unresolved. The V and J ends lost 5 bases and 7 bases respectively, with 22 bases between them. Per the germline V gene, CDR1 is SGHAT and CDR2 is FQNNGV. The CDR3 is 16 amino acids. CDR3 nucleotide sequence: TGTGCCAGCAGCCCCCTCTCGAGCGTGTTTGGTAATACGCAGTATTTT. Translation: CASSPLSSVFGNTQYF.

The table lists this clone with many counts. The CDR3 DNA reads TGTGCCAGCAGCTTAACTGGACCTAATGAGCAGTTCTTC. This sequence encodes CASSLTGPNEQFF. The V and J genes are TRBV7-2 and TRBJ2-1; D is undetermined. Trimming removed 2 bases from V and 7 bases from J, with 9 bases in between. CDR1 and CDR2 from the germline V gene are SGHTA and FQGNSA. This CDR3 has 13 residues.

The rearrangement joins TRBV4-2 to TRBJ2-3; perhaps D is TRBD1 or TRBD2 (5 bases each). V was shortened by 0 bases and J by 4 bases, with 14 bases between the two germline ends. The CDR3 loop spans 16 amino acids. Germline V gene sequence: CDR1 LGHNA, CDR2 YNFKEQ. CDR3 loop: CASSQERGMGADTQYF. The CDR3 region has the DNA TGTGCCAGCAGCCAAGAGCGCGGCATGGGGGCAGATACGCAGTATTTT.

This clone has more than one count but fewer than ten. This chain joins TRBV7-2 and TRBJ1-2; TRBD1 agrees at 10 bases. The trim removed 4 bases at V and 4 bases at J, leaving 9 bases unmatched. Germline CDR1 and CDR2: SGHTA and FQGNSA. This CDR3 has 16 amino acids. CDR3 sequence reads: CASSSGQGGDVYGYTF. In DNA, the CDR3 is TGTGCCAGCAGCTCTGGACAGGGGGGAGATGTCTATGGCTACACCTTC.

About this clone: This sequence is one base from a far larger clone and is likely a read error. CDR3 sequence: CASGWDHTSYEQYF. The CDR3 region has the DNA TGTGCCAGTGGTTGGGACCACACTTCCTACGAGCAGTACTTC. This chain links TRBV19 with TRBJ2-5; D possibly uses TRBD1 or TRBD2 (5 bases each). The end of the DNA fits TRBJ2-7 better, so the J call may be wrong. The CDR3 runs to 14 residues. CDR1 and CDR2 from the germline V gene are LNHDA and SQIVND (reference sequence).

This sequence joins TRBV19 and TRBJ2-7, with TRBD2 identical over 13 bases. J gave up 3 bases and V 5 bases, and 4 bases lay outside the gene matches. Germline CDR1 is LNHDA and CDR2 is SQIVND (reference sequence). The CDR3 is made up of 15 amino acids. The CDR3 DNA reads TGTGCCAGTAGTTCACTAGCGGGAGGGGACTACGAGCAGTACTTC. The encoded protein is CASSSLAGGDYEQYF.

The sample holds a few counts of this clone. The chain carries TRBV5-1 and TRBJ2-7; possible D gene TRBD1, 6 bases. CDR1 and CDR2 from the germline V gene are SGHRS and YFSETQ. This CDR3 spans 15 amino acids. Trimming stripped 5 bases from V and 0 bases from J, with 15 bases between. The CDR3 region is CASRQGTPSSYEQYF. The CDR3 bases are TGCGCCAGCAGACAAGGGACACCGAGCTCCTACGAGCAGTACTTC.

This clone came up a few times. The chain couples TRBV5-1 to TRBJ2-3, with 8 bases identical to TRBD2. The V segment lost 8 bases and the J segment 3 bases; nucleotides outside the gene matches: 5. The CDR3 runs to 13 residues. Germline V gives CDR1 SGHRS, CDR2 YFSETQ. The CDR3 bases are TGCGCCAGTGCCCAGCGGGAGACAGATACGCAGTATTTT. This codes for CASAQRETDTQYF.

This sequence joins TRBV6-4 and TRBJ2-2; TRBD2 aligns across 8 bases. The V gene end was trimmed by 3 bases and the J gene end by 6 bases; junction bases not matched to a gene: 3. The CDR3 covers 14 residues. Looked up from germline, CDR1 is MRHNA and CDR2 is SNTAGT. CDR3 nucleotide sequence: TGTGCCAGCAGTGAGGGACTAGAGTCCGGGGAGCTGTTTTTT. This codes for CASSEGLESGELFF.

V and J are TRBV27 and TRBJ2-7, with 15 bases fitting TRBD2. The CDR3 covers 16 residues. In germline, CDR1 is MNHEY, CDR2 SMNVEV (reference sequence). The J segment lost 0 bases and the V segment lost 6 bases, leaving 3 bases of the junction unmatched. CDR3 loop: CASSSGLAGGSYEQYF. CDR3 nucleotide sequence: TGTGCCAGCAGCTCGGGACTAGCGGGGGGCTCCTACGAGCAGTACTTC.

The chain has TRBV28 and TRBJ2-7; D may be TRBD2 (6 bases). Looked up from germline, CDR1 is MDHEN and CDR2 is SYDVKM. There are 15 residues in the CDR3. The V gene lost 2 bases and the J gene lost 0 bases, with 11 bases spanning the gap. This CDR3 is CASSLRRDYSYEQYF. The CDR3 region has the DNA TGTGCCAGCAGTTTACGGCGGGATTACTCCTACGAGCAGTACTTC.